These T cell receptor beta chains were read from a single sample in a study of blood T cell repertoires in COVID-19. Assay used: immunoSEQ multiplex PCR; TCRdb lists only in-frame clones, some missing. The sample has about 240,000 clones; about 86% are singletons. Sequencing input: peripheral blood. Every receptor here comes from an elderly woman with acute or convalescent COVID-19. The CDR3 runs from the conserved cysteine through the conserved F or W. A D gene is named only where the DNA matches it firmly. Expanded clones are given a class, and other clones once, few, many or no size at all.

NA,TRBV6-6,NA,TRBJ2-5,TGTGCCAGCAGTATTCGACTAGGGGAGACCCAGTACTTC,CASSIRLGETQYF
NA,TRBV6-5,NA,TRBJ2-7,TGTGCCAGCACCTCGCACCCCGCCAGCGGGGAGCAGTACTTC,CASTSHPASGEQYF
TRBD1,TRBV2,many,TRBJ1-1,TGTGCCAGCAGCGGGACAGGGGCCACTGAAGCTTTCTTT,CASSGTGATEAFF
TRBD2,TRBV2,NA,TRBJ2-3,TGTGCCAGCAGTGGAGACAGAGTCGGGGGGGGTGATACGCAGTATTTT,CASSGDRVGGGDTQYF
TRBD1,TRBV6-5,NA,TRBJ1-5,TGTGCCAGCTGCCCGTTCGGGACAGGGAATCAGCCCCAGCATTTT,CASCPFGTGNQPQHF
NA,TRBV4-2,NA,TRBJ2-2,TGTGCCAGCAGCCAAGCTTTGGGGGCCTTGGGGCCCGGGGAGCTGTTTTTT,CASSQALGALGPGELFF
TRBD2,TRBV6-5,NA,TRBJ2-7,TGTGCCAGCAGCCCAGCGGGGGGCACCCCCTACGAGCAGTACTTC,CASSPAGGTPYEQYF
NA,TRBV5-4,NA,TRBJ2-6,TGTGCCAGCAGCTTGGGGGGCTATTCTGGGGCCAACGTCCTGACTTTC,CASSLGGYSGANVLTF
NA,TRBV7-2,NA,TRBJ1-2,TGTGCCAGCGCCTTTGGCCAGGCCGTCTATGGCTACACCTTC,CASAFGQAVYGYTF
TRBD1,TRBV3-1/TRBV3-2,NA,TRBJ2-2,TGTGCCAGCAGCCAAGGACAGGGAGTCGGGGAGCTGTTTTTT,CASSQGQGVGELFF
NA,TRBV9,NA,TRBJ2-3,TGTGCCAGCAGCGGCCCCCAGGGCCGGGCTAGCACAGATACGCAGTATTTT,CASSGPQGRASTDTQYF
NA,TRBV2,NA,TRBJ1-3,TGTGCCAGCAGTGATTCTGTCTCTGGAAACACCATATATTTT,CASSDSVSGNTIYF
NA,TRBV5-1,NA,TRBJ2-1,TGCGCCAGCAGTGAGCGTGTGACCTACAATGAGCAGTTCTTC,CASSERVTYNEQFF
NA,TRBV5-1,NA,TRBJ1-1,TGCGCCAGCCGGGCGACGAGGGAGACTGAAGCTTTCTTT,CASRATRETEAFF
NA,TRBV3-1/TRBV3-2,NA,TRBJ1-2,TGTGCCAGCAGCCCCTCGGGGGGGGGCTATGGCTACACCTTC,CASSPSGGGYGYTF
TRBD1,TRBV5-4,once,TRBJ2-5,TGTGCCAGCAGCCTGGGACAGGAGCAAGAGACCCAGTACTTC,CASSLGQEQETQYF
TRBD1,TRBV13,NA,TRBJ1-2,TGTGCCAGCAGCTTAGGCCTGCGGACAGGGGGAAAGGATGGCTACACCTTC,CASSLGLRTGGKDGYTF
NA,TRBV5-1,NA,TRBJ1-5,TGCGCCAGCAGCCCAACAGGTATCAATCAGCCCCAGCATTTT,CASSPTGINQPQHF
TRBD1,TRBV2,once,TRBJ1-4,TGTGCCAGCAGTTTTCTCGCTACCGGGACAGGACATGAAAAACTGTTTTTT,CASSFLATGTGHEKLFF
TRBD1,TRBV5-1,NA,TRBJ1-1,TGCGCCAGCAGCCACCGACAGGGGATGAACACTGAAGCTTTCTTT,CASSHRQGMNTEAFF
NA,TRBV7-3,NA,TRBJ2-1,TGTGCCAGCAGCGTCAGAAGGGGGAATGAGCAGTTCTTC,CASSVRRGNEQFF
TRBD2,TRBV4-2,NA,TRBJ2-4,TGTGCCAGCAGCCAGGGGACTAGCACCGAAAACATTCAGTACTTC,CASSQGTSTENIQYF
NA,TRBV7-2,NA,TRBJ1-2,TGTGCCAGCAGCCCCTCCGGGGGGAACTATGGCTACACCTTC,CASSPSGGNYGYTF
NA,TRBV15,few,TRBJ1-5,TGTGCCACCAGCATAACAGGTCAGCCCCAGCATTTT,CATSITGQPQHF
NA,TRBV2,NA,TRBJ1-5,TGTGCCAGCAGTGAATCGGGGGTGGGGAGCAATCAGCCCCAGCATTTT,CASSESGVGSNQPQHF
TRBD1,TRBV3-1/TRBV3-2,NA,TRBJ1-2,TGTGCCAGCAGCTCACAGGGGGCCTATGGCTACACCTTC,CASSSQGAYGYTF
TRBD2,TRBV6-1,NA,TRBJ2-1,TGTGCCAGCAGTGAGGGACTAGTGGGAATTGAGCAGTTCTTC,CASSEGLVGIEQFF
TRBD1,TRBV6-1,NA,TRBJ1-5,TGTGCCAGCAGTGACAGGGGGACCAATCAGCCCCAGCATTTT,CASSDRGTNQPQHF
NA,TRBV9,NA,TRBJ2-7,TGTGCCAGCAGCGTAGCTGGACTACCCTCCTACGAGCAGTACTTC,CASSVAGLPSYEQYF
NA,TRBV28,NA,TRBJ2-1,TGTGCCAGCAGCTCAAACGTGGCGGGGAATGAGCAGTTCTTC,CASSSNVAGNEQFF
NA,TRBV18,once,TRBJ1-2,TGTGCCAGCTCACCGGTGGAGAATGGCTACACCTTC,CASSPVENGYTF
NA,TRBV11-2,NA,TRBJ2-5,TGTGCCAGCAGCTTAGATCCCCAGGCACAAGAGACCCAGTACTTC,CASSLDPQAQETQYF
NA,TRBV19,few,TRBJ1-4,TGTGCCAGTACCCGAGGATTGCTAACTAATGAAAAACTGTTTTTT,CASTRGLLTNEKLFF
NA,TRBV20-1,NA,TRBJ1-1,TGCAGTGCTAGAGCGGGGGCTGAAGCTTTCTTT,CSARAGAEAFF
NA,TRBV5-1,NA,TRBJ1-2,TGCGCCAGCAGCTTGGGTCCCGGGATTGGTGGCTACACCTTC,CASSLGPGIGGYTF
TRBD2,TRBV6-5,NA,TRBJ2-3,TGTGCCAGCAAGGGACTACTTAGGGATACGCAGTATTTT,CASKGLLRDTQYF
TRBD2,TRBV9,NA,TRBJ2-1,TGTGCCAGCAGGTTCGGACTAGCGGGGGGAGGCCTGTTCTTC,CASRFGLAGGGLFF
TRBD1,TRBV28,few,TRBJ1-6,TGTGCCACTGGACTTGGACAGGGGGCTTCATATGGATCACCCCTCCACTTT,CATGLGQGASYGSPLHF
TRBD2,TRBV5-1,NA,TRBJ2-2,TGCGCCAGCAGCCCGGGGACTAGCGGGGGTACGAACACCGGGGAGCTGTTTTTT,CASSPGTSGGTNTGELFF
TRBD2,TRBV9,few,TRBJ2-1,TGTGCCAGCAGCGTAGGGGCGGGGGGGCCCCCCAGTGAGCAGTTCTTC,CASSVGAGGPPSEQFF
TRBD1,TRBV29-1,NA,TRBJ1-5,TGCAGCGCCAGGGACAGTCTTAACCAGCCCCAGCATTTT,CSARDSLNQPQHF
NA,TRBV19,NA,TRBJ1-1,TGTGCCAGTAGCTTCGGTCGGGGTACTGAAGCTTTCTTT,CASSFGRGTEAFF
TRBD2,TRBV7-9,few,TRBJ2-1,TGTGCCAGCAGCTTAGAAACGGGGGGAATGGATGAGCAGTTCTTC,CASSLETGGMDEQFF
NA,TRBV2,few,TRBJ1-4,TGTGCCAGCTGGAGGGATAATGAAAAACTGTTTTTT,CASWRDNEKLFF
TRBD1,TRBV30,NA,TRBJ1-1,TGTGCCTCAAGACAGGGAATCACTGAAGCTTTCTTT,CASRQGITEAFF
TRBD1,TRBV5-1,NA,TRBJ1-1,TGCGCCAGCAGCCTTAGTCAGGGGGCAGGCACTGAAGCTTTCTTT,CASSLSQGAGTEAFF
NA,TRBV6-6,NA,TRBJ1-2,TGTGCCAGCAGTTACTCCTCGGATGGCTACACCTTC,CASSYSSDGYTF
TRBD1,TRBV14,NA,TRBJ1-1,TGTGCCAGCAGCCTCCGGACAGGGGCTGGCACTGAAGCTTTCTTT,CASSLRTGAGTEAFF
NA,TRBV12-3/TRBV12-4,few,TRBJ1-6,TGTGCCAGCAACGAGGGAAATTCACCCCTCCACTTT,CASNEGNSPLHF